Listed below are T cell receptor beta chains from one sample, sequenced in a study of blood T cell repertoires in COVID-19. TCRdb's table, derived via immunoSEQ multiplex PCR, lists solely in-frame clones and lacks some. The data show approximately 260,000 clones, over 65% seen once. The sequencing input was peripheral blood. The receptors here all came from a man between 60 and 75 years old who had recovered from COVID-19. Each CDR3 is given with its conserved first and last residue. The order of the fields is J gene, D gene, clone size, V gene, CDR3 protein, CDR3 DNA. A D gene is named only where the DNA matches it firmly. Clone size, where shown, is once, few, many, or a class for clones that have expanded.

TRBJ2-1 | TRBD2 | once | TRBV2 | CASSALAGGWDEQFF | TGTGCCAGCAGTGCGTTAGCGGGAGGATGGGATGAGCAGTTCTTC
TRBJ1-1 | TRBD1 | few | TRBV15 | CATSTGDQGTEAFF | TGTGCCACCTCCACAGGGGACCAGGGCACTGAAGCTTTCTTT
TRBJ2-7 | TRBD1 | - | TRBV27 | CASSYTPRQGAYEQYF | TGTGCCAGCAGTTATACCCCGAGACAGGGGGCCTACGAGCAGTACTTC
TRBJ2-2 | TRBD2 | - | TRBV2 | CASRGDTGELFF | TGTGCCAGCCGGGGGGACACCGGGGAGCTGTTTTTT
TRBJ2-2 | TRBD2 | few | TRBV5-1 | CASSAGRTSGSSGELFF | TGCGCCAGCAGCGCTGGCCGTACTAGCGGGAGCTCCGGGGAGCTGTTTTTT
TRBJ2-7 | TRBD2 | - | TRBV6-6 | CASSPPGLAGGPYEQYF | TGTGCCAGCAGTCCCCCGGGACTAGCGGGGGGGCCCTACGAGCAGTACTTC
TRBJ1-2 | - | - | TRBV7-9 | CASSLSEDYGYTF | TGTGCCAGCAGCTTAAGTGAGGACTATGGCTACACCTTC
TRBJ2-3 | - | - | TRBV20-1 | CSASGTDTQYF | TGCAGTGCTAGCGGCACAGATACGCAGTATTTT
TRBJ1-1 | - | - | TRBV7-2 | CASSLGFSTEAFF | TGTGCCAGCAGCTTAGGTTTCTCCACTGAAGCTTTCTTT
TRBJ1-4 | - | - | TRBV7-9 | CASSSWDIEKLFF | TGTGCCAGCAGCTCCTGGGACATCGAAAAACTGTTTTTT
TRBJ1-5 | TRBD1 | - | TRBV2 | CASSGDPGQGHSNQPQHF | TGTGCCAGCAGCGGGGACCCGGGACAGGGCCATAGCAATCAGCCCCAGCATTTT
TRBJ2-5 | TRBD2 | - | TRBV2 | CASSASTSGRTQYF | TGTGCCAGCAGTGCCTCGACTAGCGGACGGACCCAGTACTTC
TRBJ2-7 | TRBD1 | - | TRBV12-3/TRBV12-4 | CASSIRQGQEQYF | TGTGCCAGCAGTATCAGACAGGGACAAGAGCAGTACTTC
TRBJ2-7 | - | - | TRBV7-2 | CASSFRLASEQYF | TGTGCCAGCAGCTTTAGGCTAGCGAGTGAGCAGTACTTC
TRBJ2-7 | - | - | TRBV6-5 | CASTPGTEIYEQYF | TGTGCCAGCACTCCCGGGACTGAGATATACGAGCAGTACTTC
TRBJ2-3 | TRBD1 | - | TRBV9 | CASSTTGGSTDTQYF | TGTGCCAGCAGCACGACAGGGGGTAGCACAGATACGCAGTATTTT
TRBJ2-7 | - | - | TRBV19 | CASSITGGKYEQYF | TGTGCCAGTAGTATTACAGGTGGGAAGTACGAGCAGTACTTC
TRBJ1-5 | - | - | TRBV4-2 | CASSQDEDQPQHF | TGTGCCAGCAGCCAAGATGAGGATCAGCCCCAGCATTTT
TRBJ1-1 | TRBD1 | - | TRBV28 | CASSSGQGFTEAFF | TGTGCCAGCAGCTCGGGACAGGGGTTCACTGAAGCTTTCTTT
TRBJ2-5 | TRBD2 | - | TRBV30 | CAWSSGTREGPQYF | TGTGCCTGGAGTTCAGGGACTAGGGAGGGGCCCCAGTACTTC
TRBJ2-5 | TRBD2 | - | TRBV3-1/TRBV3-2 | CASSQVLLAGGMETQYF | TGTGCCAGCAGCCAAGTACTGCTAGCGGGAGGTATGGAGACCCAGTACTTC
TRBJ1-2 | - | - | TRBV30 | CAWSPGGSYTF | TGTGCCTGGAGTCCAGGAGGGAGCTACACCTTC
TRBJ2-2 | TRBD1 | few | TRBV11-3 | CASSLDSDRVGTGELFF | TGTGCCAGCAGCTTAGATTCGGACAGGGTGGGCACCGGGGAGCTGTTTTTT
TRBJ1-4 | TRBD1 | - | TRBV19 | CASSTPRQGSNEKLFF | TGTGCCAGTAGTACCCCTCGACAGGGCAGTAATGAAAAACTGTTTTTT
TRBJ2-1 | TRBD1 | - | TRBV25-1 | CASSLGQGAGNEQFF | TGTGCCAGCAGTTTGGGACAGGGGGCCGGGAATGAGCAGTTCTTC
TRBJ2-2 | - | - | TRBV6-1 | CASSELNTINTGELFF | TGTGCCAGCAGTGAATTGAACACAATAAACACCGGGGAGCTGTTTTTT
TRBJ2-7 | TRBD2 | few | TRBV27 | CASSSWTSHAYF | TGTGCCAGCAGTTCGTGGACTAGTCACGCCTACTTC
TRBJ2-2 | TRBD2 | - | TRBV6-1 | CASSVTSGVPTGELFF | TGTGCCAGCAGTGTTACTAGCGGGGTACCCACCGGGGAGCTGTTTTTT
TRBJ1-2 | TRBD1 | - | TRBV3-1/TRBV3-2 | CASSRDRGLGGYTF | TGTGCCAGCAGCAGGGACAGGGGGTTAGGAGGCTACACCTTC
TRBJ1-1 | - | - | TRBV7-8 | CASRRAMNTEAFF | TGTGCCAGCAGGCGGGCCATGAACACTGAAGCTTTCTTT
TRBJ2-3 | TRBD2 | - | TRBV5-4 | CASSLKGLEGDTQYF | TGTGCCAGCAGCTTGAAGGGACTAGAGGGAGATACGCAGTATTTT
TRBJ2-7 | - | once | TRBV5-6 | CASSWRKGLVGEQYF | TGTGCCAGCAGCTGGAGAAAGGGACTTGTCGGCGAGCAGTACTTC
TRBJ1-5 | - | - | TRBV5-8 | CASSRGAGGLSNQPQHF | TGTGCCAGCAGCCGGGGGGCAGGTGGACTTAGCAATCAGCCCCAGCATTTT
TRBJ2-3 | - | - | TRBV7-3 | CASSSQGVASTDTQYF | TGTGCCAGCAGCTCACAAGGGGTTGCTAGCACAGATACGCAGTATTTT
TRBJ1-2 | TRBD1 | - | TRBV27 | CASSSTGEAYGYTF | TGTGCCAGCAGTAGTACAGGGGAGGCCTATGGCTACACCTTC
TRBJ1-6 | - | few | TRBV2 | CASRTAGGSGSPLHF | TGTGCCAGCAGAACGGCGGGTGGCAGCGGATCACCCCTCCACTTT
TRBJ2-2 | - | - | TRBV11-2 | CASSLMRARGSGELFF | TGTGCCAGCAGCTTAATGCGGGCGCGTGGATCGGGGGAGCTGTTTTTT
TRBJ2-7 | TRBD2 | - | TRBV10-3 | CAIQGLAHEQYF | TGTGCCATCCAGGGACTAGCTCACGAGCAGTACTTC
TRBJ1-6 | - | - | TRBV7-9 | CASSLAGGGSPLHF | TGTGCCAGCAGCTTAGCGGGAGGGGGTTCACCCCTCCACTTT
TRBJ2-7 | - | - | TRBV5-1 | CASSLVDTYEQYF | TGCGCCAGCAGCTTGGTCGACACCTACGAGCAGTACTTC
TRBJ2-7 | TRBD1 | once | TRBV5-1 | CASSSDRAPYEQYF | TGCGCCAGCAGCTCGGACAGGGCACCCTACGAGCAGTACTTC
TRBJ2-2 | - | once | TRBV28 | CASSTVGYNTGELFF | TGTGCCAGCAGTACCGTGGGCTACAACACCGGGGAGCTGTTTTTT
TRBJ2-5 | TRBD2 | - | TRBV12-5 | CASGLGGLAGKETQYF | TGTGCTAGTGGTTTGGGAGGACTAGCGGGAAAAGAGACCCAGTACTTC
TRBJ2-5 | TRBD1 | once | TRBV6-5 | CASNRQGRKETQYF | TGTGCCAGCAACCGACAGGGCCGTAAAGAGACCCAGTACTTC
TRBJ2-1 | TRBD2 | - | TRBV28 | CASSGTSYLGEQFF | TGTGCTTCGTCGGGGACTAGCTACCTCGGTGAGCAGTTCTTC
TRBJ2-7 | TRBD2 | - | TRBV14 | CASSPLGGGYEQYF | TGTGCCAGCTCGCCCTTGGGGGGGGGATACGAGCAGTACTTC
TRBJ2-4 | - | - | TRBV5-1 | CASSLGTGSTGMFAKNIQYF | TGCGCCAGCAGCTTGGGAACAGGGTCTACGGGTATGTTTGCCAAAAACATTCAGTACTTC
TRBJ2-1 | TRBD1 | - | TRBV11-3 | CASSLDRGINEQFF | TGTGCCAGCAGCTTAGACAGGGGGATAAATGAGCAGTTCTTC
TRBJ2-3 | TRBD2 | - | TRBV10-2 | CASSESRLASTDTQYF | TGCGCCAGCAGTGAGTCGCGACTAGCGTCTACAGATACGCAGTATTTT
TRBJ1-2 | - | - | TRBV3-1/TRBV3-2 | CASSQDFRAGYTF | TGTGCCAGCAGCCAAGATTTCAGGGCGGGCTACACCTTC
TRBJ1-1 | - | - | TRBV27 | CASSSRTGPQGWTEAFF | TGTGCCAGCAGCTCGAGAACGGGGCCCCAGGGGTGGACTGAAGCTTTCTTT
TRBJ2-5 | TRBD2 | - | TRBV2 | CASSTGLAGGGETQYF | TGTGCCAGCAGTACGGGACTAGCGGGGGGCGGAGAGACCCAGTACTTC
TRBJ1-6 | - | - | TRBV3-1/TRBV3-2 | CASSQEWPPLHF | TGTGCCAGCAGCCAAGAGTGGCCACCCCTCCACTTT
TRBJ1-1 | - | - | TRBV6-6 | CASSYSYREAFF | TGTGCCAGCAGTTACTCGTACAGAGAAGCTTTCTTT
TRBJ1-5 | TRBD1 | - | TRBV7-9 | CASSLGLGQSSNQPQHF | TGTGCCAGCAGCTTAGGACTGGGACAGTCTAGCAATCAGCCCCAGCATTTT
TRBJ2-6 | TRBD2 | - | TRBV19 | CASSILAGGLSGANVLTF | TGTGCCAGTAGTATCCTCGCGGGGGGGCTCTCTGGGGCCAACGTCCTGACTTTC
TRBJ2-5 | TRBD2 | - | TRBV7-2 | CASSFSSGSGETQYF | TGTGCCAGCAGCTTTTCTAGCGGGAGTGGGGAGACCCAGTACTTC